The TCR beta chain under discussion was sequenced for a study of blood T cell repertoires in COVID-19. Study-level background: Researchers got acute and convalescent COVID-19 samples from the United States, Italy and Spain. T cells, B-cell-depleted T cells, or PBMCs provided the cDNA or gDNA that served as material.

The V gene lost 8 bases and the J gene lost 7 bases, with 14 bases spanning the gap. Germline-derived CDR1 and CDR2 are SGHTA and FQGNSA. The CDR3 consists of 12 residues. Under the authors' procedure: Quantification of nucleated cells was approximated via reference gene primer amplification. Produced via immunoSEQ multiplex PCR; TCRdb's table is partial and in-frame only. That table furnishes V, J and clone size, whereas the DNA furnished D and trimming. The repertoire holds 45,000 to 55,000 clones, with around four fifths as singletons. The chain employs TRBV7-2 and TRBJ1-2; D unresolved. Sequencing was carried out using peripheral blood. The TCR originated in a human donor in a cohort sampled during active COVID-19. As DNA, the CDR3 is TGTGCCAGCGGGGAGAGGTCTCGTGGCTACACCTTC. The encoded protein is CASGERSRGYTF.